Shown below are 27 T cell receptor beta chains from a single sample sequenced in a study of blood T cell repertoires in COVID-19. Using immunoSEQ multiplex PCR, the repertoire was profiled, and TCRdb retains in-frame clones only, with some absent. This repertoire shows about 290,000 clones, roughly nine tenths found once; its top ten account for over 8.5%. Source material: peripheral blood. These receptors were collected from a woman in her twenties or thirties with COVID-19, enrolled during active disease.

This clone has a single count. The chain has TRBV27 and TRBJ1-2; 9 bases agree with TRBD1. V lost 5 bases and J lost 6; bases outside the gene matches: 10. This CDR3 is 15 amino acids long. From germline, CDR1 is MNHEY and CDR2 SMNVEV (reference sequence). This chain's CDR3 is CASSPEQGARDGYTF. The CDR3 DNA sequence: TGTGCCAGCAGTCCCGAACAGGGGGCGCGGGATGGCTACACCTTC.

The chain combines TRBV10-3 with TRBJ2-1, with D unresolved. Germline V gene lookup returns CDR1 ENHRY and CDR2 SYGVKD. The CDR3 is made up of 15 amino acids. Trimming left V 4 bases short and J 1 base short, with 11 bases between. The CDR3 DNA reads as TGTGCCATCAGTGCCGACGGGTCGTCCTACAATGAGCAGTTCTTC. Its translation is CAISADGSSYNEQFF.

CDR3 protein: CASSPMRGLNNEQFF. The DNA for the CDR3 is TGTGCCAGTAGTCCCATGAGGGGGTTAAACAATGAGCAGTTCTTC. The chain is built from TRBV19 and TRBJ2-1; tentative D call: TRBD1 (6 bases). V was cut by 5 bases and J by 5 bases, with 16 bases left in between. In germline, CDR1 is LNHDA, CDR2 SQIVND (reference sequence). The CDR3 spans 15 residues.

The chain carries TRBV19 and TRBJ2-3; 9 bases agree with TRBD1. In germline, CDR1 is LNHDA, CDR2 SQIVND (reference sequence). V shed 5 bases and J 1 base; nucleotides not matched to a gene: 13. CDR3 length: 18 residues. The CDR3 bases are TGTGCCAGTAGTGGGCGATCCGGGACAGGGATCCGCACAGATACGCAGTATTTT. It encodes CASSGRSGTGIRTDTQYF.

The chain uses TRBV7-8 and TRBJ2-6, with TRBD2 as a possible D gene (5 bases). Germline CDR1 and CDR2: SGHVS and FQNEAQ. This CDR3 has 16 residues. Trimming cost V 1 base and J 2 bases, with 9 bases left between them. The chain's CDR3 is CASSLERVTGANVLTF. For the CDR3, the DNA is TGTGCCAGCAGCTTAGAGAGGGTTACTGGGGCCAACGTCCTGACTTTC.

Details on this clone: A much larger clone lies one base from this, so it may be a read error. The chain uses TRBV12-3 or TRBV12-4 and TRBJ2-7; 9 bases fit TRBD1. CDR3 size: 13 residues. J was trimmed by 3 bases and V by 6 bases; bases with no gene match: 3. CDR3 DNA sequence: TGTGCCAGCAGGCCGGGACAGGGCTACGAGCAGTACTTC. Protein product: CASRPGQGYEQYF.

The J gene is TRBJ2-5, the V gene TRBV18; D perhaps matches TRBD2 (5 bases). V was cut by 0 bases and J by 3 bases, with 8 bases left in between. The CDR3 contains 14 residues. Germline V CDR1 and CDR2: KGHSH, LQKENI. The CDR3 sequence is CASSPPEVKETQYF. CDR3 nucleotides: TGTGCCAGCTCACCACCGGAGGTAAAAGAGACCCAGTACTTC.

V usage is TRBV29-1 and J usage is TRBJ1-5; D is perhaps TRBD1 (5 bases). V gave up 6 bases and J gave up 6 bases, with 18 bases separating them. This CDR3 has 14 amino acids. Germline V gives CDR1 SQVTM, CDR2 ANQGSEA. The CDR3 DNA reads as TGCAGCGTCACCCTAGGGGTAGCGGGTCAGCCCCAGCATTTT. Translating gives CSVTLGVAGQPQHF. The whole variable domain, remainder taken from reference TRBV29-1 and TRBJ1-5, is SAVISQKPSRDICQRGTSLTIQCQVDSQVTMMFWYRQQPGQSLTLIATANQGSEATYESGFVIDKFPISRPNLTFSTLTVSNMSPEDSSIYLCSVTLGVAGQPQHFGDGTRLSIL.

The chain combines TRBV19 with TRBJ1-2, with a weak D call TRBD1 (6 bases). The CDR3 is made up of 14 amino acids. V was clipped by 7 bases and J by 8 bases, with 20 bases between them. Germline CDR1 and CDR2: LNHDA and SQIVND (reference sequence). The CDR3 is CASTPRGAVVGYTF. DNA for the CDR3: TGTGCCAGTACGCCTCGGGGGGCTGTTGTGGGCTACACCTTC. Looking up the rest from reference TRBV19 and TRBJ1-2 gives the full variable domain: DGGITQSPKYLFRKEGQNVTLSCEQNLNHDAMYWYRQDPGQGLRLIYYSQIVNDFQKGDIAEGYSVSREKKESFPLTVTSAQKNPTAFYLCASTPRGAVVGYTFGSGTRLTVV.

V and J are TRBV5-4 and TRBJ1-2; D uncertain. Germline-derived CDR1 and CDR2 are SGHNT and YYREEE (reference sequence). V was pared by 0 bases and J by 8 bases, with 17 bases between. CDR3 length: 15 amino acids. The CDR3 DNA follows: TGTGCCAGCAGCTTGGGAAGGCAACGGACTGACGGCTACACCTTC. The encoded protein is CASSLGRQRTDGYTF.

Turning to this clone: Mismatch with germline at one junction end may stem from a read error. The chain combines TRBV5-1 with TRBJ1-1; TRBD1 agrees at 7 bases. This CDR3 region has 14 residues. Germline loops: CDR1 SGHRS, CDR2 YFSETQ. The chain's CDR3 is CASSSATGFTEAFF. In nucleotides, the CDR3 is TGCGCCAGTAGCTCCGCGACAGGGTTCACTGAAGCTTTCTTT.

The chain has TRBV5-8 and TRBJ2-7, with D tentatively TRBD2 (5 bases). Germline CDR1 and CDR2: SGHTS and YDEGEE. The CDR3 is 13 amino acids. Trimming shortened V by 1 base and J by 6 bases, and 11 bases separated the two germline ends. CDR3 DNA: TGTGCCAGCAGCTTGATGTATGGGAGCGAGCAGTACTTC. Its protein is CASSLMYGSEQYF.

This chain uses TRBV19 with TRBJ2-1; 7 bases are a match to TRBD2. The CDR3 is made up of 16 amino acids. Trimming took 6 bases from V and 0 from J; bases not matched to a gene: 8. Germline V gene lookup returns CDR1 LNHDA and CDR2 SQIVND (reference sequence). In DNA, the CDR3 is TGTGCCAGTAGAGGGGATAGCGGGCGCTCCTACAATGAGCAGTTCTTC. Residues: CASRGDSGRSYNEQFF.

This chain uses TRBV28 with TRBJ1-6, with TRBD1 matching over 9 bases. This CDR3 comprises 17 residues. CDR1 is MDHEN and CDR2 is SYDVKM in the germline V gene. V shed 3 bases, J shed 7 bases, and the junction held 10 bases outside the gene matches. The CDR3 DNA sequence: TGTGCCAGCAGTTTTATCGGACAGGGGTTGATCAATTCACCCCTCCACTTT. Translating gives CASSFIGQGLINSPLHF.

This chain uses TRBV27 with TRBJ1-2; TRBD1 agrees at 8 bases. Germline V gene lookup returns CDR1 MNHEY and CDR2 SMNVEV (reference sequence). The CDR3 contains 17 residues. The J segment lost 3 bases and the V segment lost 8 bases, leaving 17 bases of the junction unmatched. The CDR3 reads CASSQGAIPGGDYGYTF. DNA for the CDR3: TGTGCCAGCTCCCAGGGGGCGATCCCAGGGGGCGACTATGGCTACACCTTC.

V usage is TRBV6-6 and J usage is TRBJ1-3; TRBD1 matches 7 bases. The length of the CDR3 is 14 residues. V shed 5 bases, J shed 3 bases, and the junction held 4 bases outside the gene matches. Germline V gives CDR1 MNHNY, CDR2 SVGAGI (reference sequence). The CDR3 nucleotides read TGTGCCAGCAGTCTCCGGGACAGTGGAAACACCATATATTTT. It translates to CASSLRDSGNTIYF.

The chain has TRBV3-1 (or the pseudogene TRBV3-2) and TRBJ2-7, with D tentatively TRBD2 (7 bases). Trimming pared 4 bases from V and 2 bases from J, leaving 18 bases between. Looked up from germline, CDR1 is LGHDT and CDR2 is YNNKEL (reference sequence). CDR3 length: 16 residues. The DNA for the CDR3 is TGTGCCAGCAGCCCCCGACGGCGGGGGCGCACCTACGAGCAGTACTTC. This codes for CASSPRRRGRTYEQYF.

With respect to this clone: A much bigger clone sits one base away, suggesting this may be a read error. The CDR3 sequence is CASSSGQYNSPLHF. As DNA, the CDR3 is TGTGCCAGCAGTTCGGGACAGTATAATTCACCCCTCCACTTT. This chain joins TRBV27 and TRBJ1-6; 7 bases line up with TRBD1. In germline, CDR1 is MNHEY, CDR2 SMNVEV (reference sequence). The CDR3 loop spans 14 amino acids. J was trimmed by 4 bases and V by 4 bases; bases with no gene match: 1.

The rearrangement uses TRBV10-3 and TRBJ2-3; 9 positions match TRBD1. There are 15 residues in the CDR3. The trim removed 6 bases at V and 1 base at J, leaving 5 bases unmatched. CDR1 is ENHRY and CDR2 is SYGVKD in the germline V gene. Here the CDR3 reads CAIRGDRGGTDTQYF. CDR3 bases: TGTGCCATCAGAGGCGACAGGGGGGGCACAGATACGCAGTATTTT.

The chain is built from TRBV4-2 and TRBJ2-1; 15 bases are a match to TRBD2. Germline trimming cut 0 bases from V and 12 bases from J; bases unmatched to any gene: 9. The CDR3 has 17 amino acids. CDR1 LGHNA and CDR2 YNFKEQ come from the germline V gene. CDR3 sequence reads: CASSQERTGTSGGRQFF. DNA for the CDR3: TGTGCCAGCAGCCAAGAACGAACCGGGACTAGCGGGGGGAGGCAGTTCTTC.

This clone has just a few counts. The rearrangement uses TRBV2 and TRBJ2-1; D unresolved. CDR3 size: 15 residues. V lost 2 bases to trimming and J lost 0 bases, with 8 bases between them. Germline CDR1 SNHLY, CDR2 FYNNEI. The CDR3 DNA sequence: TGTGCCAGCAGTGAAAGGCGGCTCTCCTACAATGAGCAGTTCTTC. Translating it yields CASSERRLSYNEQFF.

The rearrangement uses TRBV5-1 and TRBJ2-5, with 9 nucleotides matching TRBD2. This CDR3 comprises 15 residues. The germline V gene has CDR1 SGHRS and CDR2 YFSETQ. V gave up 3 bases and J gave up 2 bases; unmatched junction bases: 5. CDR3 bases: TGCGCCAGCAGCTCCGGTAGCGGGGGACAAGAGACCCAGTACTTC. Protein sequence: CASSSGSGGQETQYF.

The chain combines TRBV5-6 with TRBJ2-7, with D maybe TRBD1 (5 bases). The V and J ends lost 0 bases and 5 bases respectively, with 12 bases between them. This CDR3 comprises 14 residues. CDR1 is SGHDT and CDR2 is YYEEEE in the germline V gene. The CDR3 coding sequence is TGTGCCAGCAGCTTGGAGGACACGTCTGACGAGCAGTACTTC. Its protein is CASSLEDTSDEQYF.

This chain connects TRBV19 to TRBJ2-1; possibly TRBD2 for D (7 bases). The CDR3 spans 12 residues. V lost 7 bases to trimming and J lost 8 bases, with 12 bases between them. Germline CDR1 reads LNHDA; CDR2 reads SQIVND (reference sequence). In nucleotides, the CDR3 is TGTGCCAGTAAACGGGGGGCGCATGAGCAGTTCTTC. It specifies CASKRGAHEQFF.

The rearrangement uses TRBV7-2 and TRBJ2-3; the D gene is possibly TRBD2 (6 bases). In germline, CDR1 is SGHTA, CDR2 FQGNSA. Trimming took off 1 base at V and 2 bases at J, with 22 bases between the two ends. The CDR3 runs 19 residues. CDR3 region: CASSLVALGLAGTTDTQYF. In nucleotides, the CDR3 is TGTGCCAGCAGCTTAGTCGCCCTGGGTTTGGCGGGAACCACAGATACGCAGTATTTT. The entire variable domain, with the rest obtained from reference TRBV7-2 and TRBJ2-3, is as follows: GAGVSQSPSNKVTEKGKDVELRCDPISGHTALYWYRQSLGQGLEFLIYFQGNSAPDKSGLPSDRFSAERTGGSVSTLTIQRTQQEDSAVYLCASSLVALGLAGTTDTQYFGPGTRLTVL.

The chain couples TRBV13 to TRBJ2-7; TRBD2 might be the D (7 bases). CDR1 and CDR2 from the germline V gene are PRHDT and FYEKMQ (reference sequence). This CDR3 comprises 15 residues. Trimming removed 5 bases from V and 4 bases from J, with 18 bases in between. CDR3 amino acids: CASSAAGRGEYEQYF. The DNA of the CDR3 is TGTGCCAGCAGCGCTGCAGGGAGGGGGGAATACGAGCAGTACTTC. The full variable domain, completed using reference TRBV13 and TRBJ2-7, is AAGVIQSPRHLIKEKRETATLKCYPIPRHDTVYWYQQGPGQDPQFLISFYEKMQSDKGSIPDRFSAQQFSDYHSELNMSSLELGDSALYFCASSAAGRGEYEQYFGPGTRLTVT.

The V gene is TRBV6-1, the J gene TRBJ1-2; 7 bases fit TRBD1. V was pared by 1 base and J by 14 bases, with 10 bases of the junction left unmatched. Germline-derived CDR1 and CDR2 are MNHNS and SASEGT. This CDR3 comprises 13 residues. The CDR3 spells CASSEDRTGPLTF. CDR3 bases: TGTGCCAGCAGTGAAGATAGGACAGGCCCCCTGACCTTC.